The 14 T cell receptor beta chains below were found in one sample sequenced in a study of blood T cell repertoires in COVID-19. Measured with immunoSEQ multiplex PCR; TCRdb has only the in-frame clones, and not every one. This table has about 390,000 clones, about 87% appearing once. The source material was PBMCs or T cells enriched from blood (not recorded which). Source of these receptors: a woman in her 50s who had recovered from COVID-19.

The chain recombines TRBV19 with TRBJ2-1; weak D call: TRBD2 (6 bases). Trimming stripped 5 bases from V and 4 bases from J, with 15 bases between. Per the germline V gene, CDR1 is LNHDA and CDR2 is SQIVND (reference sequence). This CDR3 region has 15 residues. The CDR3: CASSSSGGRYNEQFF. DNA of the CDR3: TGTGCCAGTAGTTCGTCCGGGGGTCGGTACAATGAGCAGTTCTTC.

The chain recombines TRBV7-9 with TRBJ1-2; TRBD1 aligns across 11 bases. CDR1 SEHNR and CDR2 FQNEAQ come from the germline V gene (reference sequence). The trim removed 8 bases at V and 8 bases at J, leaving 10 bases unmatched. The CDR3 has 14 residues. The CDR3 bases are TGTGCCAGCGGTTTACCGGGACAGGGGGTCGGCTACACCTTC. Its protein product is CASGLPGQGVGYTF.

This chain connects TRBV10-3 to TRBJ2-5; 7 bases are a match to TRBD2. Unmatched junction bases numbered 1, after V lost 2 bases and J lost 1 base. Germline V CDR1 and CDR2: ENHRY, SYGVKD. The CDR3 runs 14 residues. DNA for the CDR3: TGTGCCATCAGTGAGAGCGGGACCCAAGAGACCCAGTACTTC. This codes for CAISESGTQETQYF.

This rearrangement joins TRBV19 to TRBJ1-6; 10 nucleotides match TRBD1. After removal of 5 bases from V and 8 bases from J, the junction contained 9 bases not matched to a gene. This CDR3 has 16 amino acids. In germline, CDR1 is LNHDA, CDR2 SQIVND (reference sequence). CDR3 loop: CASSSPTGGNDSPLHF. In DNA form, the CDR3 reads TGTGCCAGTAGTTCACCGACAGGGGGCAATGATTCACCCCTCCACTTT.

V gene TRBV7-2 combines with J gene TRBJ1-2; 8 bases map to TRBD1. Germline CDR1 SGHTA, CDR2 FQGNSA. The CDR3 runs to 13 residues. V lost 5 bases, J lost 6 bases, and 5 bases stayed unmatched. The CDR3 is CASSPTGEHGYTF. The CDR3 DNA sequence: TGTGCCAGCAGCCCGACAGGGGAACATGGCTACACCTTC.

J is TRBJ1-2 and V is TRBV5-5; unclear D gene. Germline V CDR1 and CDR2: SGHKS, YYEKEE (reference sequence). With 0 bases removed from V and 3 bases from J, the gap between germline ends came to 9 bases. There are 14 residues in the CDR3. Here the CDR3 reads CASSLDGWHYGYTF. The CDR3 DNA reads TGTGCCAGCAGCTTGGATGGCTGGCACTATGGCTACACCTTC.

This chain uses TRBV5-4 with TRBJ2-7, with 9 bases identical to TRBD1. This CDR3 is 15 amino acids long. CDR1 and CDR2 (germline): SGHNT, YYREEE (reference sequence). V dropped 7 bases and J dropped 5; count of bases not matched to a gene: 13. In DNA form, the CDR3 reads TGTGCCAGCTGGAGTCCGGGACAGGGTGTCAACGAGCAGTACTTC. It is translated as CASWSPGQGVNEQYF.

This clone was counted a single time. V gene TRBV28 combines with J gene TRBJ2-7; D uncertain. This CDR3 region has 11 residues. The V end lost 4 bases, the J end lost 3 bases, and 4 bases lay between the germline ends. The germline V gene has CDR1 MDHEN and CDR2 SYDVKM. CDR3 DNA sequence: TGTGCCAGCAGTTCTAACTACGAGCAGTACTTC. This sequence encodes CASSSNYEQYF.

The chain uses TRBV5-1 and TRBJ1-4; the match to TRBD1 covers 9 bases. Trimming cost V 4 bases and J 7 bases; bases outside gene matches: 8. The germline CDR1 and CDR2 sequences are SGHRS and YFSETQ. The CDR3 runs 15 residues. The CDR3 bases are TGCGCCAGCAGCGAGATGACAGGGGGGTTTGAAAAACTGTTTTTT. Translating it yields CASSEMTGGFEKLFF.

The table lists this clone with a few counts. This sequence joins TRBV6-1 and TRBJ1-6; D is unresolved. Trimming took off 2 bases at V and 0 bases at J, with 11 bases between the two ends. The germline V gene encodes CDR1 MNHNS and CDR2 SASEGT. This CDR3 has 17 residues. The CDR3, as DNA: TGTGCCAGCAGTGAATCTGGGTGGAGCTCCTATAATTCACCCCTCCACTTT. Amino acid sequence: CASSESGWSSYNSPLHF.

This rearrangement joins TRBV12-3 or TRBV12-4 to TRBJ1-5; D call uncertain. This CDR3 region has 13 residues. V was trimmed by 5 bases and J by 2 bases, leaving 7 bases between them. The CDR3 DNA is TGTGCCAGCAGTCGGAGGCGCAATCAGCCCCAGCATTTT. This gives the protein CASSRRRNQPQHF.

This rearrangement joins TRBV3-1 (or the pseudogene TRBV3-2) to TRBJ2-3; 8 nucleotides match TRBD2. There are 16 residues in the CDR3. Germline V gene sequence: CDR1 LGHDT, CDR2 YNNKEL (reference sequence). Trimming removed 0 bases from V and 6 bases from J; junction bases left unmatched: 8. The CDR3 loop reads CASSQDLAGGVDTQYF. DNA for the CDR3: TGTGCCAGCAGCCAAGATCTGGCGGGGGGCGTCGATACGCAGTATTTT.

The chain has TRBV4-3 and TRBJ2-2, with TRBD2 matching over 7 bases. V was clipped by 4 bases and J by 1 base; unmatched bases: 6. Germline CDR1 and CDR2: LGHNA and YSLEER. This CDR3 is built from 16 residues. As DNA, the CDR3 is TGCGCCAGCAGCCCAGGTCCGGGGGGGAACACCGGGGAGCTGTTTTTT. This codes for CASSPGPGGNTGELFF.

Concerning this clone: One junction end does not reproduce the germline sequence, and a read error may be involved. The chain employs TRBV25-1 and TRBJ2-2; possible D gene TRBD2, 5 bases. This CDR3 spans 14 amino acids. Germline V CDR1 and CDR2: MGHDK, SYGVNS. CDR3 protein: CASRRDLNIGELFF. The DNA for the CDR3 is TGTGCCAGCAGACGGGATTTGAACATCGGGGAGCTGTTTTTT. The full variable domain, completed using reference TRBV25-1 and TRBJ2-2, is EADIYQTPRYLVIGTGKKITLECSQTMGHDKMYWYQQDPGMELHLIHYSYGVNSTEKGDLSSESTVSRIRTEHFPLTLESARPSHTSQYLCASRRDLNIGELFFGEGSRLTVL.